A single sample gave rise to the 27 T cell receptor beta chains below, sequenced in a study of identical twins. TCRdb re-called the 5' RACE reads through MiXCR, storing one row per CDR3 protein. The sample consists of some 1,600,000 distinct CDR3 sequences, less than 40% of them appearing once. The material sequenced was cord blood. The receptors stem from a newborn girl in good health.

V and J are TRBV7-2 and TRBJ2-3, with 9 nucleotides matching TRBD2. V was clipped by 2 bases and J by 2 bases; unmatched bases: 8. Germline CDR1 reads SGHTA; CDR2 reads FQGNSA. This CDR3 has 17 amino acids. DNA of the CDR3: TGTGCCAGCAGCTTATCCGCCACTAGCGGGTCCACAGATACGCAGTATTTT. Residues: CASSLSATSGSTDTQYF. The variable domain in full, with the rest retrieved from reference TRBV7-2 and TRBJ2-3, is GAGVSQSPSNKVTEKGKDVELRCDPISGHTALYWYRQSLGQGLEFLIYFQGNSAPDKSGLPSDRFSAERTGGSVSTLTIQRTQQEDSAVYLCASSLSATSGSTDTQYFGPGTRLTVL.

In its sample, this clonotype was seen a few times. This chain uses TRBV3-1 with TRBJ2-2, with a possible D match to TRBD2 (6 bases). The V and J ends lost 7 bases and 7 bases respectively, with 16 bases between them. The CDR3 runs 14 residues. Germline loops: CDR1 LGHDT, CDR2 YNNKEL (reference sequence). The CDR3 loop is CASTPSGVIGELFF. CDR3 DNA: TGTGCCAGCACCCCTTCGGGGGTTATCGGGGAGCTGTTTTTT. Variable domain in full (rest from reference TRBV3-1 and TRBJ2-2): DTAVSQTPKYLVTQMGNDKSIKCEQNLGHDTMYWYKQDSKKFLKIMFSYNNKELIINETVPNRFSPKSPDKAHLNLHINSLELGDSAVYFCASTPSGVIGELFFGEGSRLTVL.

This clonotype was seen a few times. The CDR3 DNA follows: TGTGCCACCAGCCCCCCCCCCTACAATGAGCAGTTCTTC. It codes for CATSPPPYNEQFF. The genes are TRBV15 and TRBJ2-1; D is undetermined. Germline V gene data show CDR1 as LNHNV and CDR2 as YYDKDF (reference sequence). The CDR3 runs to 13 residues. Trimming shortened V by 5 bases and J by 2 bases, and 7 bases separated the two germline ends. Based on the CDR3 plus reference TRBV15 and TRBJ2-1, the full variable domain is DAMVIQNPRYQVTQFGKPVTLSCSQTLNHNVMYWYQQKSSQAPKLLFHYYDKDFNNEADTPDNFQSRRPNTSFCFLDIRSPGLGDTAMYLCATSPPPYNEQFFGPGTRLTVL.

V and J are TRBV7-9 and TRBJ2-4; 10 bases are shared with TRBD2. J was trimmed by 13 bases and V by 1 base; bases with no gene match: 19. Germline V gene sequence: CDR1 SEHNR, CDR2 FQNEAQ (reference sequence). The CDR3 runs 18 residues. CDR3 DNA sequence: TGTGCCAGCAGCTTAGGTTTCCGGGGGACTAGCGACTACAATGAGCAGTACTTC. It codes for CASSLGFRGTSDYNEQYF.

In DNA form, the CDR3 reads TGCAGTGCTCGACAGCGCTCCTATAATTCACCCCTCCACTTT. Its translation is CSARQRSYNSPLHF. The chain couples TRBV20-1 to TRBJ1-6, with D possibly TRBD1 on 5 matching bases. Germline V lookup: CDR1 DFQATT, CDR2 SNEGSKA (reference sequence). This CDR3 comprises 14 residues. With 5 bases removed from V and 0 bases from J, the gap between germline ends came to 8 bases.

The sample holds a few counts of this clonotype. CDR3 loop: CASSLSPQGARTDTQYF. As DNA, the CDR3 is TGCGCCAGCAGCTTGTCCCCCCAGGGGGCGAGGACAGATACGCAGTATTTT. The chain carries TRBV5-1 and TRBJ2-3; 8 bases align to TRBD1. Germline CDR1 reads SGHRS; CDR2 reads YFSETQ. The CDR3 has 17 residues. V lost 1 base and J lost 3; bases outside the gene matches: 10.

This clonotype occurred once. The chain links TRBV12-3 or TRBV12-4 to TRBJ2-1; D might be TRBD1 or TRBD2, each matching 5 bases. The end of the DNA is better explained by TRBJ2-7, so the J call may be wrong. This CDR3 has 15 amino acids. The CDR3 DNA is TGTGCCAGCAGGGGACCTTCTGGTTACTACAATGAGCAGTACTTC. This gives the protein CASRGPSGYYNEQYF.

This clonotype has only a few counts. The rearrangement links TRBV28 to TRBJ2-1, with 16 bases aligning to TRBD2. The J segment lost 7 bases and the V segment lost 7 bases, leaving 16 bases of the junction unmatched. The V gene's germline CDR1 is MDHEN and CDR2 SYDVKM. The CDR3 covers 19 residues. CDR3 in DNA: TGTGCCAGCAACCTGAGGGGACTAGCGGGAGGGCCAGTCCGAAATGAGCAGTTCTTC. Translated: CASNLRGLAGGPVRNEQFF.

The rearrangement uses TRBV12-3 or TRBV12-4 and TRBJ1-1, with TRBD1 matching over 11 bases. With V trimmed by 5 bases and J by 4 bases, 12 bases remained unmatched. The CDR3 is 17 residues long. The chain's CDR3 is CASSLYSGTGGGTEAFF. In DNA form, the CDR3 reads TGTGCCAGCAGTCTTTATTCCGGGACAGGGGGAGGCACTGAAGCTTTCTTT.

Notes on this clonotype: Mismatch with germline at one junction end may stem from a read error. The gene calls are TRBV24-1 and TRBJ2-7; D ambiguous. The V gene's germline CDR1 is KGHDR and CDR2 SFDVKD. This CDR3 has 13 residues. The CDR3 protein is CATSDPPSHEQYF. The CDR3 DNA reads as TGTGCCACCAGTGATCCACCCTCCCACGAGCAGTACTTC.

This clonotype was counted only a few times. The chain couples TRBV20-1 to TRBJ2-3; D is unclear. The V end was cut by 6 bases, the J end by 4 bases, with 20 bases between. CDR3 size: 15 residues. Germline CDR1 DFQATT, CDR2 SNEGSKA (reference sequence). The CDR3 nucleotides read TGCAGTGCATCCGACGTCCAGGTGGGATCAGATACGCAGTATTTT. It yields the protein CSASDVQVGSDTQYF.

The V and J genes are TRBV2 and TRBJ2-3; TRBD1 is a possible D gene (6 bases). Per germline, CDR1 SNHLY and CDR2 FYNNEI. This CDR3 is built from 15 residues. V was pared by 6 bases and J by 1 base, with 14 bases between. CDR3 DNA sequence: TGTGCCAGCAGAGGAGGTGGGGGCCGCACAGATACGCAGTATTTT. It specifies CASRGGGGRTDTQYF.

The chain links TRBV21-1 to TRBJ2-1; TRBD2 is taken as the D call from the table, unchecked against the DNA. TRBV21-1 is listed as a pseudogene. This CDR3 is 15 amino acids long. CDR3 in DNA: TGTGCCAGCAGCATAGGTAGCGGGTTTTACAATGAGCAGTTCTTC. It is translated as CASSIGSGFYNEQFF.

This CDR3 reads CASSPARTVPYEQYF. For the CDR3, the DNA is TGTGCCAGCAGTCCCGCCCGGACAGTGCCCTACGAGCAGTACTTC. V is TRBV27 and J is TRBJ2-7; weak D call: TRBD1 (6 bases). V lost 5 bases, J lost 2 bases, and 16 bases lay in between. In germline, CDR1 is MNHEY, CDR2 SMNVEV (reference sequence). The CDR3 is 15 residues long.

The count of this clonotype is one. This chain connects TRBV5-1 to TRBJ2-2, with D possibly matching TRBD1 (5 bases). This CDR3 comprises 13 residues. Germline lookup yields CDR1 SGHRS and CDR2 YFSETQ. V was pared by 7 bases and J by 5 bases, with 12 bases between. CDR3 protein: CASGPRQTGELFF. The DNA for the CDR3 is TGCGCCAGCGGCCCTAGACAGACCGGGGAGCTGTTTTTT.

This clonotype was observed a single time. Sequence at one end of the junction differs from germline and may be a read error. The chain carries TRBV16 and TRBJ1-2; D remains unclear. Germline CDR1 is KGHSY and CDR2 is FQNENV. This CDR3 comprises 15 residues. CDR3 loop: CAGSQVAGALRGYTF. The CDR3 DNA follows: TGTGCCGGCAGCCAAGTAGCAGGTGCTCTAAGGGGCTACACCTTC.

With regard to this clonotype: The junction differs from germline at one of its ends, possibly a read error. V is TRBV12-3 or TRBV12-4 and J is TRBJ2-3; D may be TRBD2 (6 bases). This CDR3 is built from 14 residues. CDR3 sequence: CASSVAEGTDTQYF. The CDR3 DNA follows: TGTGCCAGCAGTGTAGCGGAAGGCACAGATACGCAGTATTTT.

The J gene is TRBJ2-7, the V gene TRBV20-1; 12 bases fit TRBD2. This CDR3 is 19 amino acids long. V was pared by 3 bases and J by 2 bases, with 17 bases of the junction left unmatched. From germline, CDR1 is DFQATT and CDR2 SNEGSKA (reference sequence). CDR3 nucleotides: TGCAGTGCTAGGTCTCTTCGACTAGCGGGAGTAAATAGGCCCTACGAGCAGTACTTC. It encodes CSARSLRLAGVNRPYEQYF.

This clonotype was observed a few times. The chain couples TRBV29-1 to TRBJ2-6, with D perhaps given as TRBD1 or TRBD2 (5 bases each). V gave up 5 bases and J gave up 8 bases, with 13 bases separating them. The germline gives CDR1 SQVTM, CDR2 ANQGSEA. The CDR3 length is 13 residues. The CDR3 here is CSVPVGGTNVLTF. CDR3 sequence (DNA): TGCAGCGTTCCGGTTGGGGGTACCAACGTCCTGACTTTC.

Comment on this clonotype: One base away lies a much larger clone, so this may be a sequencing read error. The chain links TRBV12-3 or TRBV12-4 to TRBJ1-2, with D unresolved. The CDR3 has 15 residues. CDR3 loop: CASSLALVGRLGCTF. Here the CDR3 DNA reads TGTGCCAGCAGTTTAGCCTTGGTGGGTCGACTTGGCTGCACCTTC.

The V and J genes are TRBV2 and TRBJ2-7; the match to TRBD2 covers 10 bases. V trimming: 3 bases; J trimming: 4 bases; junction bases outside the gene matches: 3. In germline, CDR1 is SNHLY, CDR2 FYNNEI. The CDR3 consists of 14 residues. The CDR3 coding sequence is TGTGCCAGCAGTGAGGGACTAGCGAGGTACGAGCAGTACTTC. Translation gives CASSEGLARYEQYF.

At least ten counts were recorded for this clonotype. For the CDR3, the DNA is TGCAGTGCTAATACAGGGGGCAATCAGCCCCAGCATTTT. Amino acids: CSANTGGNQPQHF. The chain couples TRBV20-1 to TRBJ1-5, with 7 bases identical to TRBD1. The V and J ends lost 4 bases and 2 bases, in that order; junction bases with no gene match: 2. Germline V gene sequence: CDR1 DFQATT, CDR2 SNEGSKA (reference sequence). This CDR3 comprises 13 residues.

This clonotype was observed a few times. The chain uses TRBV4-2 and TRBJ2-5, with 11 positions matching TRBD2. The germline V gene has CDR1 LGHNA and CDR2 YNFKEQ. CDR3 length: 15 residues. After removal of 5 bases from V and 11 bases from J, the junction contained 13 bases not matched to a gene. The CDR3 DNA reads as TGTGCCAGCAGCGTACTAGCGGGAGAGGGCAATGAGCAGTACTTC. Its protein is CASSVLAGEGNEQYF.

To note about this clonotype: A read error may produce the germline difference seen at one junction end. The rearrangement uses TRBV5-1 and TRBJ2-3; D perhaps matches TRBD2 (6 bases). The CDR3 extends over 13 amino acids. Per germline, CDR1 SGHRS and CDR2 YFSETQ. CDR3 residues: CASSVPSGDTRYF. CDR3 sequence (DNA): TGCGCCAGCAGCGTACCCTCGGGAGATACGCGGTATTTT. Variable domain in full (rest from reference TRBV5-1 and TRBJ2-3): KAGVTQTPRYLIKTRGQQVTLSCSPISGHRSVSWYQQTPGQGLQFLFEYFSETQRNKGNFPGRFSGRQFSNSRSEMNVSTLELGDSALYLCASSVPSGDTRYFGPGTRLTVL.

The chain combines TRBV9 with TRBJ2-4, with a weak D call TRBD1 (6 bases). Deletions cut 3 bases from V and 1 base from J, with 11 bases between. This CDR3 has 15 residues. The germline V gene has CDR1 SGDLS and CDR2 YYNGEE. CDR3 protein: CASSASTGAKNIQYF. CDR3 DNA: TGTGCCAGCAGCGCCAGTACAGGGGCCAAAAACATTCAGTACTTC.

V usage is TRBV29-1 and J usage is TRBJ1-2; D call uncertain. The length of the CDR3 is 11 residues. V lost 7 bases and J lost 0, with 6 bases in between. Germline V gives CDR1 SQVTM, CDR2 ANQGSEA. The CDR3 coding sequence is TGCAGCGGAGGCACTAACTATGGCTACACCTTC. Its protein product is CSGGTNYGYTF.

The table lists this clonotype with a few counts. V is TRBV29-1 and J is TRBJ2-3; the D gene could be TRBD1 or TRBD2 (6 bases each). V was shortened by 6 bases and J by 4 bases, with 14 bases between the two germline ends. Germline V lookup: CDR1 SQVTM, CDR2 ANQGSEA. The CDR3 covers 13 residues. This CDR3 is CSVRGRVADTQYF. The CDR3 coding sequence is TGCAGCGTCCGGGGGCGGGTGGCAGATACGCAGTATTTT.